This T cell receptor beta chain came from a study of tumor and adjacent non-tumor tissue in lung cancer. The wider study: The patients, approximately nine men and roughly 5 women, were roughly 31 to 80 with stage I to III disease. Samples averaged approximately 4.2 million productive TCRbeta reads each. Study-level results: Higher tumor TCR diversity was associated with shorter survival.

RNA was extracted from bulk tissue without any cell sorting. Distant lung tissue was collected more than 3 cm away from the tumor edge. Donors were chemotherapy-naive, newly diagnosed lung cancer surgical patients in China, August–late 2014. Three rounds of nested PCR, following a modified ARM-PCR protocol, produced the TCRbeta library. TCRdb passed the multiplex PCR reads through MiXCR, listing each CDR3 protein once. The sample records about 98,000 distinct CDR3 sequences, 75% to 85% being singletons. On this clonotype: Antigen unknown. The junction departs from germline at one end; a sequencing error may be responsible.

The specimen was distant non-tumor lung tissue. The origin of this receptor is a man in his sixties with small cell lung cancer.

CDR3 in amino acids: CASSFRPLAHEEFF. The CDR3 DNA is TGTGCCAGCAGTTTCCGCCCCCTCGCCCATGAGGAGTTCTTC. V gene TRBV12-3 or TRBV12-4 combines with J gene TRBJ2-1; the D is unclear. The CDR3 covers 14 residues.